This is a list of T cell receptor beta chains from one sample in a study of Ad26.COV2.S vaccination and SARS-CoV-2 variants. The method was immunoSEQ multiplex PCR; TCRdb's version includes in-frame clones alone and lacks a portion of them. The repertoire consists of about 390,000 clones, with around 92% occurring once and the leading ten covering approximately 1.7%. Sequenced material: peripheral blood, taken in a trial of Ad26.COV2.S vaccine versus placebo. Receptors were obtained from a person aged 18-60 years who received the Ad26.COV2.S COVID-19 vaccine or a placebo. The CDR3 runs from the conserved cysteine through the conserved F or W. Each record gives: V gene, clone size, J gene, D gene, CDR3 DNA, CDR3 protein. A D gene is named only where the DNA matches it firmly. Some rows have no size entry. The others give once, few or many, or a class for an expanded clone.

V: TRBV6-5; size: NA; J: TRBJ2-7; D: NA; DNA: TGTGCCAGCACCACCTGGACGAACGAGCAGTACTTC; CDR3: CASTTWTNEQYF
V: TRBV28; size: NA; J: TRBJ1-5; D: NA; DNA: TGTGCCAGCAGTTCAGAAATGAGCATCGGTATGACAAATCAGCCCCAGCATTTT; CDR3: CASSSEMSIGMTNQPQHF
V: TRBV28; size: NA; J: TRBJ2-7; D: NA; DNA: TGTGCCAGCAGTTTTGCCTCTCGGAACGAGCAGTACTTC; CDR3: CASSFASRNEQYF
V: TRBV19; size: NA; J: TRBJ2-1; D: NA; DNA: TGTGCCAGTGGCTTTAGCTCCTACAATGAGCAGTTCTTC; CDR3: CASGFSSYNEQFF
V: TRBV6-5; size: NA; J: TRBJ1-1; D: NA; DNA: TGTGCCAGCAGTTACTCGAAGGGGAAAACTGAAGCTTTCTTT; CDR3: CASSYSKGKTEAFF
V: TRBV6-2/TRBV6-3; size: NA; J: TRBJ2-5; D: TRBD1; DNA: TGTGCCAGCAGTTACTCGATCGGGACAGGGCTGAGAGAGACCCAGTACTTC; CDR3: CASSYSIGTGLRETQYF
V: TRBV7-2; size: NA; J: TRBJ2-7; D: TRBD2; DNA: TGTGCCAGCAGTACCCGGGGGGGCTACGAGCAGTACTTC; CDR3: CASSTRGGYEQYF
V: TRBV4-3; size: once; J: TRBJ2-7; D: TRBD2; DNA: TGCGCCAGCAGCCAAGGACTAGCGAGGGTCTACGAGCAGTACTTC; CDR3: CASSQGLARVYEQYF
V: TRBV7-2; size: few; J: TRBJ2-5; D: NA; DNA: TGTGCCAGCAGCTTAGCTAGCTGGGAGACCCAGTACTTC; CDR3: CASSLASWETQYF
V: TRBV27; size: NA; J: TRBJ2-7; D: NA; DNA: TGTGCCAGCAGTGACTTCGACGAGCAGTACTTC; CDR3: CASSDFDEQYF
V: TRBV9; size: once; J: TRBJ2-3; D: NA; DNA: TGTGCCAGCAGCCCCCAAGAGGGAGCGGCAGATACGCAGTATTTT; CDR3: CASSPQEGAADTQYF
V: TRBV11-2; size: NA; J: TRBJ1-1; D: NA; DNA: TGTGCCAGCAGCCCAGGCGGGGTTAGTGGGCGAGGCTGGACTGAAGCTTTCTTT; CDR3: CASSPGGVSGRGWTEAFF
V: TRBV5-4; size: NA; J: TRBJ2-5; D: TRBD1; DNA: TGTGCCAGCAGCTACCCGACAGGGGGCAGGCTAGAGACCCAGTACTTC; CDR3: CASSYPTGGRLETQYF
V: TRBV28; size: NA; J: TRBJ2-1; D: NA; DNA: TGTGCCAGCAGCCCGGACAGTTCCTACAATGAGCAGTTCTTC; CDR3: CASSPDSSYNEQFF
V: TRBV9; size: NA; J: TRBJ2-3; D: TRBD2; DNA: TGTGCCAGCACCATCGGGACTAGCGCAGATACGCAGTATTTT; CDR3: CASTIGTSADTQYF
V: TRBV27; size: few; J: TRBJ1-5; D: TRBD1; DNA: TGTGCCAGCAGATCGACAGGGTCTCATAGCAATCAGCCCCAGCATTTT; CDR3: CASRSTGSHSNQPQHF